Listed below are T cell receptor beta chains from one sample, sequenced in a study of OX40 agonist ivuxolimab in advanced cancers. Some clones are missing from TCRdb's copy, which holds only in-frame ones; the method was immunoSEQ multiplex PCR. The data contain some 65,000 clones, 60% to 80% of them singletons. The material sequenced was CD4+ or CD8+ T cells sorted from blood, taken in a trial of the OX40 agonist ivuxolimab. These receptors originate from an adult with an advanced solid tumor such as melanoma, head and neck, liver or kidney cancer. The CDR3 runs from the conserved cysteine through the conserved F or W. D genes are given only for firm matches. Clone size is given for some rows only: seen once, a few or many times, or a class if the clone is expanded.

J gene	clone size	D gene	V gene	CDR3 protein	CDR3 DNA
TRBJ2-6	NA	NA	TRBV18	CASTRSPLGANVLTF	TGTGCCAGCACTAGATCCCCTCTTGGGGCCAACGTCCTGACTTTC
TRBJ2-7	NA	TRBD2	TRBV10-3	CAIRTDGRASEQYF	TGTGCCATCAGGACGGACGGGAGGGCCTCGGAGCAGTACTTC
TRBJ2-1	NA	NA	TRBV6-6	CASSSSGREQFF	TGTGCCAGCAGTTCCTCTGGGCGGGAGCAGTTCTTC
TRBJ2-7	NA	TRBD2	TRBV7-3	CASSLTLAASYEQYF	TGTGCCAGCAGCTTAACGCTAGCGGCCTCCTACGAGCAGTACTTC
TRBJ2-5	NA	TRBD2	TRBV9	CASSVETSGGAELVTQYF	TGTGCCAGCAGCGTAGAAACTAGCGGGGGGGCCGAGTTGGTGACCCAGTACTTC
TRBJ1-6	NA	NA	TRBV19	CASSKFFRDSPLHF	TGTGCCAGTAGTAAGTTTTTCAGGGATTCACCCCTCCACTTT
TRBJ2-3	NA	TRBD2	TRBV18	CASSPPAGGAWADTQYF	TGTGCCAGCTCACCACCGGCCGGGGGGGCATGGGCAGATACGCAGTATTTT
TRBJ1-2	medium-sized	NA	TRBV5-1	CASSPTGDRSYTF	TGCGCCAGCAGTCCTACAGGTGACAGAAGCTACACCTTC
TRBJ2-3	NA	NA	TRBV30	CAWTTGGASDTQYF	TGTGCCTGGACAACGGGCGGGGCCTCAGATACGCAGTATTTT
TRBJ1-5	NA	NA	TRBV19	CASKGLLAPQHF	TGTGCCAGTAAGGGCCTACTTGCGCCCCAGCATTTT
TRBJ2-2	NA	NA	TRBV19	CASTSRMGDYTGELFF	TGTGCCAGTACCTCCCGTATGGGGGACTACACCGGGGAGCTGTTTTTT